The 5 T cell receptor beta chains given below trace back to one sample, sequenced in a study of cytotoxic CD8 clonotypes in ibrutinib-treated CLL. Measured with immunoSEQ multiplex PCR; TCRdb has only the in-frame clones, and not every one. Of about 130,000 clones listed, around three quarters are singletons. The sample here was PBMCs, taken after 12 months of ibrutinib treatment. These receptor sequences come from a human donor with chronic lymphocytic leukemia.

The CDR3 DNA reads as TGTGCCAGCAGGGACAGGGGGCATGGTCAGCCCCAGCATTTT. Its protein is CASRDRGHGQPQHF. The genes are TRBV6-5 and TRBJ1-5, with 11 bases that match TRBD1. The CDR3 has 14 residues. Germline V gene lookup returns CDR1 MNHEY and CDR2 SVGAGI. With 6 bases clipped from V and 6 bases from J, the junction kept 4 bases outside the gene matches.

CDR3 sequence: CASSDRENYGYTF. The CDR3, as DNA: TGTGCCAGCAGTGACAGGGAGAACTATGGCTACACCTTC. This sequence joins TRBV2 and TRBJ1-2; perhaps TRBD1 as D (5 bases). Trimming pared 3 bases from V and 2 bases from J, leaving 7 bases between. The germline V gene encodes CDR1 SNHLY and CDR2 FYNNEI. This CDR3 region has 13 residues.

This chain links TRBV7-6 with TRBJ2-1, with D tentatively TRBD1 or TRBD2 (6 bases each). The length of the CDR3 is 13 residues. Germline CDR1 is SGHVS and CDR2 is FNYEAQ. Trimming took off 6 bases at V and 8 bases at J, with 14 bases between the two ends. CDR3 in amino acids: CASSQGRRDEQFF. CDR3 nucleotide sequence: TGTGCCAGCAGTCAGGGGAGGAGGGATGAGCAGTTCTTC.

The rearrangement links TRBV28 to TRBJ2-5, with 9 bases that match TRBD1. The CDR3 runs to 15 residues. The V gene's germline CDR1 is MDHEN and CDR2 SYDVKM. V lost 4 bases to trimming and J lost 4 bases; unmatched junction nucleotides: 7. The CDR3 region is CASSYGQGRGETQYF. CDR3 in DNA: TGTGCCAGCAGTTATGGACAGGGGAGGGGAGAGACCCAGTACTTC.

The chain uses TRBV5-4 and TRBJ2-2; D perhaps matches TRBD2 (6 bases). The CDR3 spans 15 residues. Trimming removed 2 bases from V and 4 bases from J, with 12 bases in between. CDR1 and CDR2 (germline): SGHNT, YYREEE (reference sequence). CDR3 DNA sequence: TGTGCCAGCAGCTTATCGGGGCGGGGCACCGGGGAGCTGTTTTTT. Translated, it gives CASSLSGRGTGELFF.